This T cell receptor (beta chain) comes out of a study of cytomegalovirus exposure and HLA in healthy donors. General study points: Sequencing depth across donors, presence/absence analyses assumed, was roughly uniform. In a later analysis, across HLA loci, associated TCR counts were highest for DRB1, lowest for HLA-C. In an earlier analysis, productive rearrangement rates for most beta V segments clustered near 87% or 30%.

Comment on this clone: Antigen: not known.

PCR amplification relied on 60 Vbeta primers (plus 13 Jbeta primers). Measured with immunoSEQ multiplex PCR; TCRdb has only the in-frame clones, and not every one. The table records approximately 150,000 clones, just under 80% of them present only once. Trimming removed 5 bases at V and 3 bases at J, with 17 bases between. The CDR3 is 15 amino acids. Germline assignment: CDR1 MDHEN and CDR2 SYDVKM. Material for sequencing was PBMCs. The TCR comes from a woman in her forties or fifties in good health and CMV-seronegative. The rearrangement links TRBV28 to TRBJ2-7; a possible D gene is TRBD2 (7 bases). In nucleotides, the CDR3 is TGTGCCAGCAGTCCCCGCGGGGGCAAAAACTACGAGCAGTACTTC. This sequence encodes CASSPRGGKNYEQYF.